Described below is a single T cell receptor beta chain sequence and its context. This sample was taken from a study of patients and donors after allogeneic stem cell transplantation. This CDR3 has 12 amino acids. Losses at the gene ends were 3 bases for V and 14 bases for J; bases not matched to a gene: 8. TCRdb redid the calling of the RT-PCR reads with MiXCR, one entry per CDR3 protein. The sample shows some 880,000 distinct CDR3 sequences, more than 15% of them seen only once. This receptor was taken from a human donor who was either an allogeneic HSCT recipient or a stem cell or donor lymphocyte infusion donor (not recorded which). It is not recorded whose cells these are; they may come from a transplant donor. The sample taken for sequencing was blood, either unsorted or a sorted T cell fraction (not recorded which). The V gene is TRBV12-3 or TRBV12-4, the J gene TRBJ1-2; 8 bases agree with TRBD1. The CDR3 region has the DNA TGTGCCAGCAGTTTCCCGACAGGGGACGGTACCTTC. Translation: CASSFPTGDGTF.